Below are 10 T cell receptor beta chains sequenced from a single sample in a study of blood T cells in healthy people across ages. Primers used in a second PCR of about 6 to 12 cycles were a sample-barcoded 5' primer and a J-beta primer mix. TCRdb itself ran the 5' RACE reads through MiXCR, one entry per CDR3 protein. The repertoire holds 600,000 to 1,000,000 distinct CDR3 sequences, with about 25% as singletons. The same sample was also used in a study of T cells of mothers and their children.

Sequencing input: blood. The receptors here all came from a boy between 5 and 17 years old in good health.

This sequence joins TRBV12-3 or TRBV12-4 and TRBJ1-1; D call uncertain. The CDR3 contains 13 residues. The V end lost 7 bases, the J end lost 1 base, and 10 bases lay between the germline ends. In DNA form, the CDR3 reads TGTGCCAGCACCATGCACGAGAACACTGAAGCTTTCTTT. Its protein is CASTMHENTEAFF.

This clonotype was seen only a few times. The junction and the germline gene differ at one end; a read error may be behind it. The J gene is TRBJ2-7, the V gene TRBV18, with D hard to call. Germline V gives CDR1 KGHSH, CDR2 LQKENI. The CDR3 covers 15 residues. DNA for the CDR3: TGTGCCAGCTCACCGTCGGCGCAACTGTCCTACGAGCAGTGCTTC. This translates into CASSPSAQLSYEQCF.

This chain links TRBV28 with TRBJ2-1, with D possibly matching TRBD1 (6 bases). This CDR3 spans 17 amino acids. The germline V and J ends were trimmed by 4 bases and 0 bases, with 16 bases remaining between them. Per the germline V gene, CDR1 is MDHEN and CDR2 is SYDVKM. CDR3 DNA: TGTGCCAGCAGTTCGGGGCAGGGGAAGAGCTCCTACAATGAGCAGTTCTTC. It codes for CASSSGQGKSSYNEQFF.

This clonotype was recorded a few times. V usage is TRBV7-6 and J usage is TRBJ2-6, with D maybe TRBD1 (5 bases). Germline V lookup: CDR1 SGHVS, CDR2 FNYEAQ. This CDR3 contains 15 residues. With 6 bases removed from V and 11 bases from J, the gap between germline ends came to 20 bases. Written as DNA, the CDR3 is TGTGCCAGCAGTAGTATAGGGGATTTCGACGACGTCCTGACTTTC. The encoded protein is CASSSIGDFDDVLTF.

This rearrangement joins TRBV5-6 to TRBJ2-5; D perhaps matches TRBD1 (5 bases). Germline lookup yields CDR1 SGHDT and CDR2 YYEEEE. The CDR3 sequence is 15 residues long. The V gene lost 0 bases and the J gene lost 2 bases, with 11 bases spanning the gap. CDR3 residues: CASSLGAGPQETQYF. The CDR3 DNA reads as TGTGCCAGCAGCTTGGGAGCAGGGCCGCAAGAGACCCAGTACTTC.

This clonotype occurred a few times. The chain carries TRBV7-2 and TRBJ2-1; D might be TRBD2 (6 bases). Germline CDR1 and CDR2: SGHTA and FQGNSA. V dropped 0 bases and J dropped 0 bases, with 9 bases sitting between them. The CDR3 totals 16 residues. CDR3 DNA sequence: TGTGCCAGCAGCTTAGCGTACGGGAGCTCCTACAATGAGCAGTTCTTC. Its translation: CASSLAYGSSYNEQFF.

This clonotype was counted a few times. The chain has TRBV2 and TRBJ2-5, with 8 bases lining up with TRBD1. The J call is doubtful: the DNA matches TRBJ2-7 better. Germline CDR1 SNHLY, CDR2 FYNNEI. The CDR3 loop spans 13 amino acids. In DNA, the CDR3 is TGTGCCAGCAGGGGGACAGGAGTCTACGAGCAGTACTTC. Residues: CASRGTGVYEQYF.

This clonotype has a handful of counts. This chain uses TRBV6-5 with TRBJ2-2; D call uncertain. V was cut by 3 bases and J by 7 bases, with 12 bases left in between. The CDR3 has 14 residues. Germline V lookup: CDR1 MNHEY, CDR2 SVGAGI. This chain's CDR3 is CASSYTSSFGELFF. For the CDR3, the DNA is TGTGCCAGCAGTTATACGAGCTCTTTCGGGGAGCTGTTTTTT.

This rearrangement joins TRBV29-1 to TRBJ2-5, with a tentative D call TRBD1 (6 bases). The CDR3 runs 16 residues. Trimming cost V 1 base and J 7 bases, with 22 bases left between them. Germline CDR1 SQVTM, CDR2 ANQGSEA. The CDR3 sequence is CSVEGGQDANRRTQYF. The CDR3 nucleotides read TGCAGCGTTGAAGGGGGGCAGGATGCAAACCGGCGGACCCAGTACTTC.

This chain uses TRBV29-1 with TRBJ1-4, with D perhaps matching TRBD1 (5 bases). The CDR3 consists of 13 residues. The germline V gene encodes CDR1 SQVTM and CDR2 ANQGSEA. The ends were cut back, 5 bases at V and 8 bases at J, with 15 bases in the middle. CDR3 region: CSVMSGDLEKLFF. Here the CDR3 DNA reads TGCAGCGTTATGTCGGGGGATCTGGAAAAACTGTTTTTT.